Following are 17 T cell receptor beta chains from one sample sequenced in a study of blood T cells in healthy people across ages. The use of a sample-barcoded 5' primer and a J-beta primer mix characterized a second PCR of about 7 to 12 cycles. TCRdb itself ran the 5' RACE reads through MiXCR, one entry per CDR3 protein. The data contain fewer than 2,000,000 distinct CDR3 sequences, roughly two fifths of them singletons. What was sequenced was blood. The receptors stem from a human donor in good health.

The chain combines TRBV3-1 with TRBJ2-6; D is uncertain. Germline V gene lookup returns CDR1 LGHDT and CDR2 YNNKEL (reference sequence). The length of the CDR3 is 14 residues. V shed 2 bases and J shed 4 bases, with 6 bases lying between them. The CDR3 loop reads CASSQSWGANVLTF. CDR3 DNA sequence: TGTGCCAGCAGCCAATCCTGGGGGGCCAACGTCCTGACTTTC.

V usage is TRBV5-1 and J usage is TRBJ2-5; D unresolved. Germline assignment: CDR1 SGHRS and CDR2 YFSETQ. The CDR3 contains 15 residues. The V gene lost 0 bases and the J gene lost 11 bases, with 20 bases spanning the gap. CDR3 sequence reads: CASSLDPGMVDEQYF. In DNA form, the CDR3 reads TGCGCCAGCAGCTTGGATCCAGGAATGGTCGATGAGCAGTACTTC.

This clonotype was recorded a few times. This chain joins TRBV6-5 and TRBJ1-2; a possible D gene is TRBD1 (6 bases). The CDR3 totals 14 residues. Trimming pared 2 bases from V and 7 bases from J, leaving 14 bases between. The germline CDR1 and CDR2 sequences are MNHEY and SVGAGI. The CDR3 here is CASSYEQGTRGYTF. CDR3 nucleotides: TGTGCCAGCAGTTACGAGCAGGGGACTCGTGGCTACACCTTC.

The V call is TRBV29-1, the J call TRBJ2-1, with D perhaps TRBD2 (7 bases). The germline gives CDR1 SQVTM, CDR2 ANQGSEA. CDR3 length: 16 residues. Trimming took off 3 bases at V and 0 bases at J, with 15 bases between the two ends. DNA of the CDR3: TGCAGCGTTGAGGGGGGGGCGACCAGCTCCTACAATGAGCAGTTCTTC. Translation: CSVEGGATSSYNEQFF.

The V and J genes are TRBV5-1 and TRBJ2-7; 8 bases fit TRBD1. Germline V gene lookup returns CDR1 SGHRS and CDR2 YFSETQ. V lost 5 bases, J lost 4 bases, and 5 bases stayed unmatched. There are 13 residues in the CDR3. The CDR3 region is CASRNDRGYEQYF. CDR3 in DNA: TGCGCCAGCAGAAATGACAGGGGATACGAGCAGTACTTC.

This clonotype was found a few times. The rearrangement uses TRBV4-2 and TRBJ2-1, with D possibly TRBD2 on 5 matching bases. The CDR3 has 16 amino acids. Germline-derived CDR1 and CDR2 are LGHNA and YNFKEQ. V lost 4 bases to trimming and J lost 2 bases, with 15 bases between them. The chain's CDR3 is CASSRIGGRTYNEQFF. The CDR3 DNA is TGTGCCAGCAGCCGGATCGGCGGGCGAACCTACAATGAGCAGTTCTTC.

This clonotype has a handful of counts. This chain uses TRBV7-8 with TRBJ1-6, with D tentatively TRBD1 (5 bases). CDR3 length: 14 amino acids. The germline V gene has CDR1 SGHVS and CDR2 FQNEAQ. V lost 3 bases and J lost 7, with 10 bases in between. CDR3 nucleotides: TGTGCCAGCAGCTTTCCGGGACCCAATTCACCCCTCCACTTT. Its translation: CASSFPGPNSPLHF. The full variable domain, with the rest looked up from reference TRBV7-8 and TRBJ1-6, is GAGVSQSPRYKVAKRGQDVALRCDPISGHVSLFWYQQALGQGPEFLTYFQNEAQLDKSGLPSDRFFAERPEGSVSTLKIQRTQQEDSAVYLCASSFPGPNSPLHFGNGTRLTVT.

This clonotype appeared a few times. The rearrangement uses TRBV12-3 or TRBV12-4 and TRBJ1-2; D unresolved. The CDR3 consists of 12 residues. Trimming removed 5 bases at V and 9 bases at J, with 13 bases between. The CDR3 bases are TGTGCCAGCAGTCCCAACCGGGGTAGCTACACCTTC. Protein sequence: CASSPNRGSYTF.

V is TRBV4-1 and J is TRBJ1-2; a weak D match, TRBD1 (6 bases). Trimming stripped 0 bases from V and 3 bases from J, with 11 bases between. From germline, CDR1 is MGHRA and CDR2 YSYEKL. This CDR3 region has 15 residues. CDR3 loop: CASSQDSGDYYGYTF. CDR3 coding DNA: TGCGCCAGCAGCCAAGATTCAGGGGACTACTATGGCTACACCTTC.

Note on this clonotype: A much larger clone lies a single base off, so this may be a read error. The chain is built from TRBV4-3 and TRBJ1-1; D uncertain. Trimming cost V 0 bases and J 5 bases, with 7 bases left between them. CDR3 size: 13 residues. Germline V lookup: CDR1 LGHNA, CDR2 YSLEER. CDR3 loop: CASSQDVGTEAFF. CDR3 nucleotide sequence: TGCGCCAGCAGCCAAGATGTGGGGACTGAAGCTTTCTTT.

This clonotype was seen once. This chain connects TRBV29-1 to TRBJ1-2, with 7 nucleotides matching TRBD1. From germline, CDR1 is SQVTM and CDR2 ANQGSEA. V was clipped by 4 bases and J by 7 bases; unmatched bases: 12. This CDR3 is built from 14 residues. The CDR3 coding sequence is TGCAGCGTTGGAGAGGGGGCAGAAGGGGGTGGCTACACCTTC. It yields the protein CSVGEGAEGGGYTF.

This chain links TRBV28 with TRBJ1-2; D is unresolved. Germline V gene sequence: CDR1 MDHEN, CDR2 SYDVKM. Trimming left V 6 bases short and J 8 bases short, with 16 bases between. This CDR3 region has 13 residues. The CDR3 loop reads CASRMDPQSGYTF. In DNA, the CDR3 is TGTGCCAGCAGGATGGACCCACAATCGGGCTACACCTTC.

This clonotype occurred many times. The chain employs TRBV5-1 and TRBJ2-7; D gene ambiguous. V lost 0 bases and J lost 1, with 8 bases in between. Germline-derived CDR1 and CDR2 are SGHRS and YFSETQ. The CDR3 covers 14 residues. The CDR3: CASSLEASSYEQYF. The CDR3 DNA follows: TGCGCCAGCAGCTTGGAGGCTTCTTCCTACGAGCAGTACTTC.

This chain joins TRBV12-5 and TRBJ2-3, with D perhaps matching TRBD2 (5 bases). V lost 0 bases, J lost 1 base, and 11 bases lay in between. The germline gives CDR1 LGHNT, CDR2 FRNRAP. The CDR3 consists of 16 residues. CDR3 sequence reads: CASGLVPTGGTDTQYF. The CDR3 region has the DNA TGTGCTAGTGGTTTGGTACCGACCGGGGGCACAGATACGCAGTATTTT.

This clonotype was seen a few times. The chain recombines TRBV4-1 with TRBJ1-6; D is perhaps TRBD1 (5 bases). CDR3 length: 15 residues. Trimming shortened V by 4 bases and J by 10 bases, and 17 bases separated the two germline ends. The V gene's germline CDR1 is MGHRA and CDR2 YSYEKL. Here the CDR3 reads CASSPNPVDKSPLHF. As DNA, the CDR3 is TGCGCCAGCAGCCCCAACCCCGTGGACAAATCACCCCTCCACTTT.

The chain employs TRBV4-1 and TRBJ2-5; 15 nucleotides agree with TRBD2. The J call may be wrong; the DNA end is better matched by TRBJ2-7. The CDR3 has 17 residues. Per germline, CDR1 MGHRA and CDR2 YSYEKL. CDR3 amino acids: CASSQDWTSGGANEQYF. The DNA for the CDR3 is TGCGCCAGCAGCCAAGACTGGACTAGCGGGGGGGCAAACGAGCAGTACTTC.

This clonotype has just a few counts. The CDR3 DNA reads as TGTGCCAGCAGTGAATTTACCAGACTGACAGGGTACACTGAAGCTTTCTTT. This encodes CASSEFTRLTGYTEAFF. The gene calls are TRBV6-1 and TRBJ1-1, with TRBD1 identical over 7 bases. The CDR3 has 17 residues. Germline lookup yields CDR1 MNHNS and CDR2 SASEGT. Trimming removed 2 bases from V and 3 bases from J; junction bases left unmatched: 12.